One sample yielded the 32 T cell receptor beta chains listed below, sequenced in a study of blood T cells in healthy people across ages. For the second PCR, which ran for about 6 to 11 cycles, a sample-barcoded 5' primer and a J-beta primer mix were used. TCRdb passed the 5' RACE reads through MiXCR, listing each CDR3 protein once. The table lists fewer than 800,000 distinct CDR3 sequences, around 25% of them singletons. These data also formed part of another study, on T cells of mothers and their children.

Sequenced sample: blood. Source of these receptors: a boy aged 5-17 years in good health.

This clonotype has only a few counts. The chain links TRBV19 to TRBJ2-1; 8 nucleotides agree with TRBD2. The germline CDR1 and CDR2 sequences are LNHDA and SQIVND (reference sequence). This CDR3 comprises 16 residues. The junction had 4 bases not matched to a gene; V was cut back by 3 bases and J by 0 bases. The CDR3 nucleotides are TGTGCCAGTAGTATTTCCAGCGGGAGCTCCTACAATGAGCAGTTCTTC. Encoded protein: CASSISSGSSYNEQFF.

This clonotype was seen a few times. V is TRBV19 and J is TRBJ2-1; D unclear. CDR1 is LNHDA, CDR2 SQIVND, per germline (reference sequence). Trimming took off 3 bases at V and 0 bases at J, with 12 bases between the two ends. The CDR3 spans 16 residues. The CDR3 coding sequence is TGTGCCAGTAGTATTGGAACCGAGAGCTCCTACAATGAGCAGTTCTTC. This translates into CASSIGTESSYNEQFF.

The rearrangement uses TRBV7-2 and TRBJ1-6; D might be TRBD1 (6 bases). The V end lost 5 bases, the J end lost 0 bases, and 11 bases lay between the germline ends. Looked up from germline, CDR1 is SGHTA and CDR2 is FQGNSA. The CDR3 is made up of 16 amino acids. CDR3 sequence: CASSIGGGSYNSPLHF. In DNA, the CDR3 is TGTGCCAGCAGCATAGGGGGGGGCTCCTATAATTCACCCCTCCACTTT.

The chain links TRBV7-2 to TRBJ2-3; TRBD2 aligns across 11 bases. This CDR3 is 16 amino acids long. Germline CDR1 is SGHTA and CDR2 is FQGNSA. V shed 2 bases, J shed 2 bases, and the junction held 3 bases outside the gene matches. CDR3 bases: TGTGCCAGCAGCTTACTGGGACTAGCGGCCACAGATACGCAGTATTTT. The encoded protein is CASSLLGLAATDTQYF. Looking up the rest from reference TRBV7-2 and TRBJ2-3 gives the full variable domain: GAGVSQSPSNKVTEKGKDVELRCDPISGHTALYWYRQSLGQGLEFLIYFQGNSAPDKSGLPSDRFSAERTGGSVSTLTIQRTQQEDSAVYLCASSLLGLAATDTQYFGPGTRLTVL.

The rearrangement joins TRBV5-6 to TRBJ1-1, with TRBD1 identical over 9 bases. The V segment lost 3 bases and the J segment 3 bases; nucleotides outside the gene matches: 6. The CDR3 has 15 residues. Germline-derived CDR1 and CDR2 are SGHDT and YYEEEE. The CDR3 nucleotides are TGTGCCAGCAGCTCCACCGACAGGGGGTACACTGAAGCTTTCTTT. Amino acids: CASSSTDRGYTEAFF.

CDR3 bases: TGCAGTGCTAGATCCGGGACAGGGGGCAACGAGCAGTACTTC. The encoded protein is CSARSGTGGNEQYF. The V call is TRBV20-1, the J call TRBJ2-7, with 12 bases lining up with TRBD1. The germline V gene has CDR1 DFQATT and CDR2 SNEGSKA (reference sequence). CDR3 length: 14 residues. V was pared by 2 bases and J by 5 bases, with 4 bases of the junction left unmatched.

The chain combines TRBV20-1 with TRBJ2-5; D possibly corresponds to TRBD2 (5 bases). The DNA matches TRBJ2-7 better at its end, which makes the J call doubtful. CDR3 length: 16 residues. CDR1 is DFQATT, CDR2 SNEGSKA, per germline (reference sequence). CDR3 DNA sequence: TGCAGTGCTAGTCAACCTGGACGAGGGAATTCCTACGAGCAGTACTTC. It codes for CSASQPGRGNSYEQYF.

The table lists this clonotype with many counts. The CDR3 spells CASSLGGSGYTF. CDR3 coding DNA: TGTGCCAGCAGTTTAGGTGGTAGCGGCTACACCTTC. V is TRBV12-3 or TRBV12-4 and J is TRBJ1-2; no reliable D call. The germline V and J ends were trimmed by 1 base and 8 bases, with 8 bases remaining between them. This CDR3 has 12 amino acids.

This clonotype has just a few counts. The chain carries TRBV7-8 and TRBJ1-2; 10 nucleotides line up with TRBD1. The trim removed 4 bases at V and 8 bases at J, leaving 4 bases unmatched. The V gene's germline CDR1 is SGHVS and CDR2 FQNEAQ. The CDR3 length is 13 residues. In DNA form, the CDR3 reads TGTGCCAGCAGCTGGGACAGGGGAGGAGGCTACACCTTC. Translation: CASSWDRGGGYTF.

The chain recombines TRBV4-3 with TRBJ1-2; D is undetermined. CDR3 length equals 14 residues. The V end lost 0 bases, the J end lost 0 bases, and 5 bases lay between the germline ends. The germline V gene has CDR1 LGHNA and CDR2 YSLEER. The CDR3 DNA sequence: TGCGCCAGCAGCCAAGATAGGGCTAACTATGGCTACACCTTC. Translating gives CASSQDRANYGYTF.

J is TRBJ1-5 and V is TRBV4-2, with a tentative D call TRBD1 (6 bases). Germline CDR1 is LGHNA and CDR2 is YNFKEQ. The CDR3 consists of 14 residues. Trimming left V 0 bases short and J 8 bases short, with 11 bases between. CDR3 protein: CASSQEARGEPQHF. CDR3 bases: TGTGCCAGCAGCCAAGAAGCCAGGGGAGAGCCCCAGCATTTT.

This clonotype was observed a few times. The V and J genes are TRBV6-1 and TRBJ2-1; no definite D call. V gave up 1 base and J gave up 3 bases, with 10 bases separating them. Germline-derived CDR1 and CDR2 are MNHNS and SASEGT. The CDR3 is 15 amino acids. CDR3 loop: CASSEEVGNYNEQFF. DNA for the CDR3: TGTGCCAGCAGTGAAGAGGTGGGGAACTACAATGAGCAGTTCTTC.

The chain is built from TRBV29-1 and TRBJ2-5, with 7 positions matching TRBD2. The germline V gene has CDR1 SQVTM and CDR2 ANQGSEA. The CDR3 contains 13 residues. Trimming took 5 bases from V and 4 from J; bases not matched to a gene: 7. CDR3 in amino acids: CSVTGGPGETQYF. The CDR3 region has the DNA TGCAGCGTTACGGGAGGCCCTGGAGAGACCCAGTACTTC.

The rearrangement uses TRBV29-1 and TRBJ2-5; perhaps TRBD1 as D (5 bases). Germline V gene sequence: CDR1 SQVTM, CDR2 ANQGSEA. V gave up 2 bases and J gave up 3 bases, with 10 bases separating them. This CDR3 contains 13 residues. CDR3 sequence (DNA): TGCAGCGTTGAAATGCAGGGCGAAGAGACCCAGTACTTC. Protein product: CSVEMQGEETQYF.

In its sample, this clonotype was seen many times. The J gene is TRBJ2-5, the V gene TRBV20-1; weak D call: TRBD1 (6 bases). Germline lookup yields CDR1 DFQATT and CDR2 SNEGSKA (reference sequence). The CDR3 runs to 13 residues. V lost 5 bases, J lost 0 bases, and 10 bases lay in between. DNA for the CDR3: TGCAGTGCTGCCCACAGGGACCAAGAGACCCAGTACTTC. Encoded protein: CSAAHRDQETQYF.

This clonotype was counted between two and nine times. The chain combines TRBV10-3 with TRBJ2-3, with D uncertain. The CDR3 spans 12 residues. The V gene's germline CDR1 is ENHRY and CDR2 SYGVKD. Trimming took off 2 bases at V and 2 bases at J, with 2 bases between the two ends. The CDR3 nucleotides are TGTGCCATCAGTGAGACCACAGATACGCAGTATTTT. This translates into CAISETTDTQYF.

This sequence joins TRBV29-1 and TRBJ1-2; D gene ambiguous. The V gene lost 0 bases and the J gene lost 8 bases, with 10 bases spanning the gap. Germline V CDR1 and CDR2: SQVTM, ANQGSEA. The CDR3 has 12 amino acids. The CDR3 here is CSVEDEGEGYTF. Here the CDR3 DNA reads TGCAGCGTTGAAGATGAGGGTGAAGGCTACACCTTC.

This clonotype was counted between two and nine times. The rearrangement joins TRBV7-2 to TRBJ2-3; 7 nucleotides match TRBD1. V shed 2 bases and J 4 bases; nucleotides not matched to a gene: 3. CDR3 size: 14 residues. The germline CDR1 and CDR2 sequences are SGHTA and FQGNSA. The CDR3 DNA reads as TGTGCCAGCAGCTTAAAAGGGGGCCCAGATACGCAGTATTTT. It codes for CASSLKGGPDTQYF. The full variable domain, in which reference TRBV7-2 and TRBJ2-3 provide the parts outside the CDR3, is GAGVSQSPSNKVTEKGKDVELRCDPISGHTALYWYRQSLGQGLEFLIYFQGNSAPDKSGLPSDRFSAERTGGSVSTLTIQRTQQEDSAVYLCASSLKGGPDTQYFGPGTRLTVL.

This clonotype was seen more than once but under ten times. The chain couples TRBV20-1 to TRBJ2-7; a possible D gene is TRBD2 (5 bases). Between the trimmed V and J ends, which lost 1 base and 2 bases, there was a span of 15 bases. The CDR3 totals 15 residues. CDR1 and CDR2 (germline): DFQATT, SNEGSKA (reference sequence). The CDR3 sequence is CSARAEGFPAYEQYF. CDR3 DNA sequence: TGCAGTGCTAGAGCTGAGGGATTTCCCGCCTACGAGCAGTACTTC.

This clonotype turned up a few times. The chain links TRBV4-2 to TRBJ2-5; 8 bases agree with TRBD2. CDR1 is LGHNA, CDR2 YNFKEQ, per germline. The CDR3 spans 16 residues. The V segment lost 1 base and the J segment 4 bases; nucleotides outside the gene matches: 8. The CDR3 here is CASSQGGGSGGETQYF. In nucleotides, the CDR3 is TGTGCCAGCAGCCAAGGGGGAGGAAGCGGGGGAGAGACCCAGTACTTC.

This clonotype came up a few times. The V and J genes are TRBV3-1 and TRBJ1-1; D call uncertain. The CDR3 is 15 amino acids. Trimming pared 4 bases from V and 1 base from J, leaving 13 bases between. Germline values: CDR1 LGHDT, CDR2 YNNKEL (reference sequence). The chain's CDR3 is CASSPSIFRNTEAFF. The CDR3 nucleotides are TGTGCCAGCAGCCCCTCGATCTTTCGGAACACTGAAGCTTTCTTT.

This clonotype came up once. V usage is TRBV3-1 and J usage is TRBJ2-1, with 8 bases identical to TRBD2. Germline assignment: CDR1 LGHDT and CDR2 YNNKEL (reference sequence). This CDR3 contains 16 residues. The ends lost 1 base at V and 3 bases at J; junction bases unmatched: 5. This chain's CDR3 is CASSQVALADYNEQFF. CDR3 nucleotide sequence: TGTGCCAGCAGCCAAGTCGCACTAGCGGACTACAATGAGCAGTTCTTC.

The chain links TRBV10-3 to TRBJ1-1; possibly TRBD1 for D (6 bases). The CDR3 is 13 residues long. V lost 4 bases, J lost 0 bases, and 6 bases lay in between. CDR1 and CDR2 (germline): ENHRY, SYGVKD. The CDR3: CAISGDMNTEAFF. The DNA for the CDR3 is TGTGCCATCAGTGGGGACATGAACACTGAAGCTTTCTTT.

This chain joins TRBV7-2 and TRBJ1-1, with 9 positions matching TRBD1. Germline CDR1 SGHTA, CDR2 FQGNSA. The CDR3 loop spans 13 amino acids. Trimming at V came to 4 bases and at J to 10 bases, leaving 7 bases not matched to a gene. In DNA form, the CDR3 reads TGTGCCAGCAGCTCCATTCCGGGACAGGGAGCTTTCTTT. Amino acids: CASSSIPGQGAFF.

This chain links TRBV28 with TRBJ1-2; 7 bases match TRBD1. Germline-derived CDR1 and CDR2 are MDHEN and SYDVKM. This CDR3 contains 15 residues. With V trimmed by 5 bases and J by 2 bases, 8 bases remained unmatched. CDR3: CASSPYRGLNYGYTF. The CDR3 DNA sequence: TGTGCCAGCAGTCCTTACAGGGGCTTAAACTATGGCTACACCTTC.

J is TRBJ2-1 and V is TRBV20-1, with 8 bases that match TRBD2. V lost 0 bases to trimming and J lost 2 bases; unmatched junction nucleotides: 3. The germline V gene has CDR1 DFQATT and CDR2 SNEGSKA (reference sequence). The length of the CDR3 is 15 residues. Written as DNA, the CDR3 is TGCAGTGCTAGAGATCCCGGGAGGGCCTACAATGAGCAGTTCTTC. It is translated as CSARDPGRAYNEQFF.

The V call is TRBV10-3, the J call TRBJ2-1, with 10 bases aligning to TRBD2. Germline CDR1 reads ENHRY; CDR2 reads SYGVKD. Losses at the gene ends were 6 bases for V and 6 bases for J; bases not matched to a gene: 8. The CDR3 consists of 15 residues. CDR3 region: CAIRRGLAEANEQFF. The CDR3 nucleotides are TGTGCCATCAGGCGAGGACTAGCGGAGGCCAATGAGCAGTTCTTC.

The chain links TRBV7-2 to TRBJ2-7, with TRBD1 as a possible D gene (5 bases). The CDR3 covers 14 residues. V was clipped by 2 bases and J by 6 bases, with 14 bases between them. The V gene's germline CDR1 is SGHTA and CDR2 FQGNSA. The CDR3 sequence: CASSLLGPPSEQYF. CDR3 in DNA: TGTGCCAGCAGCTTATTGGGGCCCCCCAGCGAGCAGTACTTC.

V and J are TRBV3-1 and TRBJ1-3; D unresolved. The CDR3 covers 15 residues. Germline CDR1 reads LGHDT; CDR2 reads YNNKEL (reference sequence). V lost 0 bases and J 4 bases, leaving 10 bases between the germline ends. The CDR3 protein is CASSQDQVRGNTIYF. The CDR3 DNA sequence: TGTGCCAGCAGCCAAGATCAGGTGCGCGGAAACACCATATATTTT.

The chain combines TRBV24-1 with TRBJ2-5; TRBD2 agrees at 7 bases. The CDR3 spans 13 residues. V lost 9 bases, J lost 5 bases, and 8 bases stayed unmatched. Germline CDR1 and CDR2: KGHDR and SFDVKD. This CDR3 is CATRPSGEETQYF. CDR3 nucleotide sequence: TGTGCCACCCGGCCCAGCGGGGAGGAGACCCAGTACTTC.

The V call is TRBV5-1, the J call TRBJ2-4; D possibly matches TRBD1 or TRBD2 (6 bases each). Germline CDR1 and CDR2: SGHRS and YFSETQ. V was cut by 2 bases and J by 2 bases, with 17 bases left in between. The CDR3 contains 17 residues. CDR3: CASSFGSGADPKNIQYF. CDR3 nucleotides: TGCGCCAGCAGCTTTGGATCGGGGGCTGATCCCAAAAACATTCAGTACTTC.

The chain is built from TRBV7-9 and TRBJ2-7; D is unresolved. The germline V gene encodes CDR1 SEHNR and CDR2 FQNEAQ (reference sequence). The CDR3 is 12 amino acids. Trimming removed 2 bases from V and 6 bases from J, with 8 bases in between. The CDR3 DNA is TGTGCCAGCAGCTTACGAAGCACCGAGCAGTACTTC. As protein: CASSLRSTEQYF.